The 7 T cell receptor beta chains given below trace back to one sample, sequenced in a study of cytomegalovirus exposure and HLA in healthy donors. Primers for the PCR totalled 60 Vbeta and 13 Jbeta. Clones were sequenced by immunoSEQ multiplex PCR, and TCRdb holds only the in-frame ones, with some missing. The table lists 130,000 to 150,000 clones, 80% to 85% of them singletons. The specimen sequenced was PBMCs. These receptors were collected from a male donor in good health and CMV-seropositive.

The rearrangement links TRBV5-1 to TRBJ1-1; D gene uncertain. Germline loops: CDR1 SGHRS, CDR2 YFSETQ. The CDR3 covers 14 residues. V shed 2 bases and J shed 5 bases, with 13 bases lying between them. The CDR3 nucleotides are TGCGCCAGCAGCTTCCCGGGTTTGGAGACTGAAGCTTTCTTT. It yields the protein CASSFPGLETEAFF.

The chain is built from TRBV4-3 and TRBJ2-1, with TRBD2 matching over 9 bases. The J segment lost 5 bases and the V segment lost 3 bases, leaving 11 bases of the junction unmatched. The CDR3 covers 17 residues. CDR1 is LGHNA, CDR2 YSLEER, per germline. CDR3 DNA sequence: TGCGCCAGCAGCCAGTGGATGACTAGCGGAAAAAACAATGAGCAGTTCTTC. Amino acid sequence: CASSQWMTSGKNNEQFF.

The CDR3 loop is CASSRQGWLNEQYF. The DNA for the CDR3 is TGTGCCAGCAGTAGACAGGGCTGGTTGAACGAGCAGTACTTC. V and J are TRBV6-5 and TRBJ2-7; 7 bases match TRBD1. V lost 5 bases to trimming and J lost 5 bases; unmatched junction nucleotides: 9. This CDR3 is 14 amino acids long. Germline V gene data show CDR1 as MNHEY and CDR2 as SVGAGI.

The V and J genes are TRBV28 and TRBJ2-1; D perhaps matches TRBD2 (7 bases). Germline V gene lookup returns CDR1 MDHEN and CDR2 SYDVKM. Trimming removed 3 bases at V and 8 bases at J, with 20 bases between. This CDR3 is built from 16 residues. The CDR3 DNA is TGTGCCAGCAGTTTGCGGGGGCGGGAGATGTTGGATGAGCAGTTCTTC. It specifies CASSLRGREMLDEQFF.

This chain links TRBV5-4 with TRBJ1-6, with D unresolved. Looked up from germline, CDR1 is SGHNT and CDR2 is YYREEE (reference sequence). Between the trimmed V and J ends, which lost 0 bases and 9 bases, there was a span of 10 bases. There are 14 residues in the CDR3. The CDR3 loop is CASSLGGVGSPLHF. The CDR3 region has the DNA TGTGCCAGCAGCTTGGGAGGAGTCGGTTCACCCCTCCACTTT. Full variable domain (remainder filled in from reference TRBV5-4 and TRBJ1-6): ETGVTQSPTHLIKTRGQQVTLRCSSQSGHNTVSWYQQALGQGPQFIFQYYREEENGRGNFPPRFSGLQFPNYSSELNVNALELDDSALYLCASSLGGVGSPLHFGNGTRLTVT.

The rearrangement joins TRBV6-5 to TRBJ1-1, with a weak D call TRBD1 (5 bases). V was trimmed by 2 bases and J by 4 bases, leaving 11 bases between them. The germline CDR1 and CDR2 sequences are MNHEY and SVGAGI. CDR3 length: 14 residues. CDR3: CASSYRVRGTEAFF. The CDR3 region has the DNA TGTGCCAGCAGTTACAGGGTAAGGGGCACTGAAGCTTTCTTT.

DNA of the CDR3: TGTGCCAGTAAAGTCGGGACAGGGCTTTTGGCTGAAAAACTGTTTTTT. It yields the protein CASKVGTGLLAEKLFF. The chain is built from TRBV19 and TRBJ1-4; TRBD1 matches 9 bases. Unmatched junction bases numbered 13, after V lost 7 bases and J lost 7 bases. This CDR3 has 16 residues. Germline lookup yields CDR1 LNHDA and CDR2 SQIVND (reference sequence).